Below are 17 T cell receptor beta chains sequenced from a single sample in a study of control samples from healthy donors and cancer patients. Assay used: immunoSEQ multiplex PCR; TCRdb lists only in-frame clones, some missing. This sample has about 150,000 clones; about 94% occur once, and the top ten carry roughly 2.3%. Source material: blood. The origin of the receptors is a man aged 45-60 years in good health.

The chain is built from TRBV3-1 (or the pseudogene TRBV3-2) and TRBJ2-1; 7 bases map to TRBD2. The germline gives CDR1 LGHDT, CDR2 YNNKEL (reference sequence). Trimming removed 4 bases from V and 3 bases from J; junction bases left unmatched: 6. The CDR3 has 15 amino acids. DNA of the CDR3: TGTGCCAGCAGCCCCTTAAGCGGGATCTACAATGAGCAGTTCTTC. Residues: CASSPLSGIYNEQFF.

This chain connects TRBV10-1 to TRBJ1-6; D uncertain. CDR1 and CDR2 from the germline V gene are WNHNN and SYGVQD (reference sequence). The ends were cut back, 2 bases at V and 5 bases at J, with 4 bases in the middle. The CDR3 consists of 13 residues. The CDR3 spells CASSEGDNSPLHF. The CDR3 DNA reads TGCGCCAGCAGTGAGGGGGATAATTCACCCCTCCACTTT.

This clone has only one observation. This chain links TRBV10-3 with TRBJ2-5; D remains ambiguous. The V gene lost 7 bases and the J gene lost 5 bases, with 8 bases spanning the gap. The CDR3 is made up of 11 amino acids. Germline values: CDR1 ENHRY, CDR2 SYGVKD. The DNA for the CDR3 is TGTGCCATCAACCCACCGGAGACCCAGTACTTC. It yields the protein CAINPPETQYF.

The chain uses TRBV6-6 and TRBJ1-3; D is unresolved. CDR1 and CDR2 (germline): MNHNY, SVGAGI (reference sequence). Trimming cost V 4 bases and J 4 bases, with 11 bases left between them. There are 14 residues in the CDR3. The CDR3 region has the DNA TGTGCCAGCAGTTCCTGGACGAGAGGAAACACCATATATTTT. Translation gives CASSSWTRGNTIYF.

The genes are TRBV18 and TRBJ1-2; D is uncertain. Germline V gene sequence: CDR1 KGHSH, CDR2 LQKENI. The ends were cut back, 0 bases at V and 0 bases at J, with 8 bases in the middle. The CDR3 covers 15 residues. CDR3 amino acids: CASSPPSGPNYGYTF. As DNA, the CDR3 is TGTGCCAGCTCACCACCCTCAGGCCCTAACTATGGCTACACCTTC.

This clone has a handful of counts. The V and J genes are TRBV10-1 and TRBJ1-3, with D uncertain. V lost 3 bases and J 0 bases, leaving 9 bases between the germline ends. CDR1 and CDR2 from the germline V gene are WNHNN and SYGVQD (reference sequence). The CDR3 runs to 15 residues. CDR3: CASSDGSSSGNTIYF. In DNA form, the CDR3 reads TGCGCCAGCAGTGATGGGTCGAGCTCTGGAAACACCATATATTTT.

This chain connects TRBV10-3 to TRBJ2-1, with 8 bases aligning to TRBD2. The CDR3 is 15 residues long. Germline V lookup: CDR1 ENHRY, CDR2 SYGVKD. With 2 bases clipped from V and 1 base from J, the junction kept 1 base outside the gene matches. CDR3 region: CAISEGGRSYNEQFF. The DNA for the CDR3 is TGTGCCATCAGTGAGGGCGGGAGGTCCTACAATGAGCAGTTCTTC.

On this clone: The sample carries other DNA sequences with the same CDR3. The rearrangement uses TRBV6-5 and TRBJ1-4, with 9 bases identical to TRBD1. CDR3 length equals 14 residues. Germline CDR1 and CDR2: MNHEY and SVGAGI. V shed 5 bases, J shed 8 bases, and the junction held 6 bases outside the gene matches. The CDR3 DNA reads as TGTGCCAGCAGTACAGGGGGCGCAAACGAAAAACTGTTTTTT. Its translation is CASSTGGANEKLFF.

This sequence joins TRBV18 and TRBJ1-1; D is uncertain. Deletions cut 2 bases from V and 7 bases from J, with 5 bases between. CDR1 and CDR2 from the germline V gene are KGHSH and LQKENI. The CDR3 runs 11 residues. The CDR3 region is CASSPKDEAFF. CDR3 bases: TGTGCCAGCTCACCAAAGGATGAAGCTTTCTTT.

V and J are TRBV5-8 and TRBJ2-3, with 8 bases matching TRBD1. Looked up from germline, CDR1 is SGHTS and CDR2 is YDEGEE. CDR3 length: 16 amino acids. V shed 5 bases and J 8 bases; nucleotides not matched to a gene: 16. CDR3 protein: CASSVSRDRFTSTQYF. Here the CDR3 DNA reads TGTGCCAGCAGTGTATCCCGGGACAGGTTCACAAGTACGCAGTATTTT.

This clone was found once. This CDR3 is CASSLDRETQYF. As DNA, the CDR3 is TGTGCCAGCAGCTTAGATCGAGAGACCCAGTACTTC. The chain uses TRBV11-3 and TRBJ2-5, with unresolved D. V was pared by 0 bases and J by 4 bases, with 3 bases between. This CDR3 region has 12 residues. Germline-derived CDR1 and CDR2 are SGHNT and YENEEA.

The CDR3 bases are TGCGCCAGCAGCAGCACCGGGACAGGGACAACCTACGAGCAGTACTTC. This gives the protein CASSSTGTGTTYEQYF. The chain combines TRBV5-1 with TRBJ2-7, with 9 nucleotides matching TRBD1. CDR3 size: 16 residues. CDR1 is SGHRS, CDR2 YFSETQ, per germline. Losses at the gene ends were 4 bases for V and 2 bases for J; bases not matched to a gene: 10.

CDR3 region: CASGGIHEQYF. The CDR3 DNA is TGTGCCAGCGGAGGGATCCACGAGCAGTACTTC. The chain is built from TRBV19 and TRBJ2-7; D possibly corresponds to TRBD2 (6 bases). Germline V gene data show CDR1 as LNHDA and CDR2 as SQIVND (reference sequence). The CDR3 is 11 residues long. The V end was cut by 9 bases, the J end by 5 bases, with 11 bases between.

The chain combines TRBV13 with TRBJ2-3; no firm D call. Trimming shortened V by 1 base and J by 2 bases, and 4 bases separated the two germline ends. The CDR3 is 13 amino acids. Germline assignment: CDR1 PRHDT and CDR2 FYEKMQ (reference sequence). The CDR3 loop is CASSLETTDTQYF. The CDR3 DNA sequence: TGTGCCAGCAGCTTAGAGACCACAGATACGCAGTATTTT.

The chain combines TRBV7-9 with TRBJ1-4; D remains ambiguous. The CDR3 consists of 13 residues. Trimming removed 6 bases from V and 8 bases from J, with 13 bases in between. Germline CDR1 is SEHNR and CDR2 is FQNEAQ (reference sequence). The CDR3 nucleotides are TGTGCCAGCAGGCGGGAGGTGGAGGAAAAACTGTTTTTT. Encoded protein: CASRREVEEKLFF. The variable domain in full, completed from reference TRBV7-9 and TRBJ1-4, reads DTGVSQNPRHKITKRGQNVTFRCDPISEHNRLYWYRQTLGQGPEFLTYFQNEAQLEKSRLLSDRFSAERPKGSFSTLEIQRTEQGDSAMYLCASRREVEEKLFFGSGTQLSVL.

The chain employs TRBV6-5 and TRBJ1-1, with D maybe TRBD1 (5 bases). Germline V lookup: CDR1 MNHEY, CDR2 SVGAGI. The ends were cut back, 6 bases at V and 2 bases at J, with 16 bases in the middle. CDR3 length equals 15 residues. Here the CDR3 DNA reads TGTGCCAGCAGAGCGTGGGACCCCGTTAACACTGAAGCTTTCTTT. The encoded protein is CASRAWDPVNTEAFF.

The chain has TRBV28 and TRBJ2-7; tentatively, D is TRBD1 (6 bases). Germline CDR1 MDHEN, CDR2 SYDVKM. Trimming left V 5 bases short and J 1 base short, with 12 bases between. The CDR3 runs to 14 residues. In nucleotides, the CDR3 is TGTGCCAGCAGTCCGACAGGATCTTCCTACGAGCAGTACTTC. It encodes CASSPTGSSYEQYF.